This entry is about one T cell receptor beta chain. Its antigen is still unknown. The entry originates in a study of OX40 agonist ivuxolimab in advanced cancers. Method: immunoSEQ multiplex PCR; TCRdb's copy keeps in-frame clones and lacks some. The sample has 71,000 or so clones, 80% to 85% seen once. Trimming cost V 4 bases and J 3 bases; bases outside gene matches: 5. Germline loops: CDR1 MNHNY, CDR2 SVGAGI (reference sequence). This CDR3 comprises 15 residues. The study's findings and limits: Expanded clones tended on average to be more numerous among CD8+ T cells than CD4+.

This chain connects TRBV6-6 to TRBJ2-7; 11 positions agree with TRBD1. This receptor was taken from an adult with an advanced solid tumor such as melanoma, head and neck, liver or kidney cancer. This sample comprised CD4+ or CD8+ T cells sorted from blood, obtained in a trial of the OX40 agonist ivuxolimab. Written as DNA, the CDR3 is TGTGCCAGCAGTTCGACCGGGACAGGGGGCTACGAGCAGTACTTC. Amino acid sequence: CASSSTGTGGYEQYF.